These 23 T cell receptor beta chains share one sample of origin, sequenced in a study of T cell responses to AZD1222 COVID-19 vaccine. TCRdb's table, derived via immunoSEQ multiplex PCR, lists solely in-frame clones and lacks some. The table shows 85,000 to 130,000 clones, with more than 85% occurring only once. Material: peripheral blood, obtained on day 0 of AZD1222 vaccination. All receptors come from an adult in good health.

This chain joins TRBV4-1 and TRBJ1-1, with D possibly matching TRBD1 (6 bases). This CDR3 contains 16 residues. Germline V gene data show CDR1 as MGHRA and CDR2 as YSYEKL. V lost 2 bases, J lost 1 base, and 14 bases lay in between. This chain's CDR3 is CASSQSPTGQNTEAFF. CDR3 nucleotides: TGCGCCAGCAGCCAATCCCCGACAGGACAGAACACTGAAGCTTTCTTT.

This chain joins TRBV6-1 and TRBJ1-2; no clear D gene. V dropped 3 bases and J dropped 1 base, with 6 bases sitting between them. The CDR3 runs 13 residues. Germline V gene lookup returns CDR1 MNHNS and CDR2 SASEGT. The CDR3 nucleotides are TGTGCCAGCAGTGATGACGGTAACTATGGCTACACCTTC. This codes for CASSDDGNYGYTF.

The V gene is TRBV7-2, the J gene TRBJ2-7, with D possibly TRBD1 on 6 matching bases. CDR3 length equals 13 residues. V dropped 2 bases and J dropped 5 bases, with 10 bases sitting between them. The germline V gene encodes CDR1 SGHTA and CDR2 FQGNSA. CDR3 sequence (DNA): TGTGCCAGCAGCTTATCAGGGGATGACGAGCAGTACTTC. It is translated as CASSLSGDDEQYF. The variable domain in full, completed from reference TRBV7-2 and TRBJ2-7, reads GAGVSQSPSNKVTEKGKDVELRCDPISGHTALYWYRQSLGQGLEFLIYFQGNSAPDKSGLPSDRFSAERTGGSVSTLTIQRTQQEDSAVYLCASSLSGDDEQYFGPGTRLTVT.

The V call is TRBV5-1, the J call TRBJ2-5, with 7 nucleotides matching TRBD1. The J segment lost 1 base and the V segment lost 0 bases, leaving 3 bases of the junction unmatched. The CDR3 consists of 15 residues. CDR1 SGHRS and CDR2 YFSETQ come from the germline V gene. The CDR3 region is CASSLGDSFQETQYF. The DNA of the CDR3 is TGCGCCAGCAGCTTGGGGGACAGCTTCCAAGAGACCCAGTACTTC. Looking up the rest from reference TRBV5-1 and TRBJ2-5 gives the full variable domain: KAGVTQTPRYLIKTRGQQVTLSCSPISGHRSVSWYQQTPGQGLQFLFEYFSETQRNKGNFPGRFSGRQFSNSRSEMNVSTLELGDSALYLCASSLGDSFQETQYFGPGTRLLVL.

CDR3 region: CASSHPARGRGNTIYF. CDR3 nucleotides: TGTGCCAGCAGCCACCCCGCCCGGGGAAGGGGAAACACCATATATTTT. This chain uses TRBV4-2 with TRBJ1-3; D is uncertain. CDR1 is LGHNA, CDR2 YNFKEQ, per germline. This CDR3 has 16 residues. Trimming stripped 3 bases from V and 4 bases from J, with 16 bases between.

The genes are TRBV10-2 and TRBJ2-3; maybe TRBD2 (6 bases). The ends were cut back, 3 bases at V and 0 bases at J, with 7 bases in the middle. CDR1 and CDR2 from the germline V gene are WSHSY and SAAADI. This CDR3 has 14 residues. The CDR3 DNA reads as TGCGCCAGCAGTGATAGCGGTAGCACAGATACGCAGTATTTT. Encoded protein: CASSDSGSTDTQYF.

This chain joins TRBV28 and TRBJ1-5; TRBD1 agrees at 7 bases. Germline trimming cut 2 bases from V and 2 bases from J; bases unmatched to any gene: 15. This CDR3 comprises 19 residues. CDR1 MDHEN and CDR2 SYDVKM come from the germline V gene. The DNA for the CDR3 is TGTGCCAGCAGTTTAAAGGGACAGTTTTATGGGGGTGGCAATCAGCCCCAGCATTTT. Its protein is CASSLKGQFYGGGNQPQHF.

This chain links TRBV19 with TRBJ2-5, with D hard to call. The V gene's germline CDR1 is LNHDA and CDR2 SQIVND (reference sequence). The CDR3 consists of 12 residues. V was clipped by 5 bases and J by 5 bases, with 9 bases between them. The CDR3 reads CASSRWLETQYF. The CDR3 region has the DNA TGTGCCAGTAGTCGGTGGTTGGAGACCCAGTACTTC.

Only one count was recorded for this clone. The chain combines TRBV18 with TRBJ1-4, with a weak D call TRBD1 (5 bases). Per the germline V gene, CDR1 is KGHSH and CDR2 is LQKENI. CDR3 size: 14 residues. V was trimmed by 4 bases and J by 5 bases, leaving 11 bases between them. The CDR3 loop reads CASSQGPGNEKLFF. CDR3 nucleotides: TGTGCCAGCTCACAGGGACCTGGAAATGAAAAACTGTTTTTT.

This clone showed up just a few times. The chain links TRBV28 to TRBJ2-6; D ambiguous. Between the trimmed V and J ends, which lost 4 bases and 1 base, there was a span of 11 bases. The CDR3 covers 16 residues. Germline V gene lookup returns CDR1 MDHEN and CDR2 SYDVKM. This CDR3 is CASSSPLWSGANVLTF. The CDR3 DNA reads as TGTGCCAGCAGTTCCCCATTGTGGTCTGGGGCCAACGTCCTGACTTTC.

The chain is built from TRBV30 and TRBJ1-1; D is perhaps TRBD1 (5 bases). V shed 3 bases and J shed 0 bases, with 17 bases lying between them. Germline V gene lookup returns CDR1 GTSNPN and CDR2 SVGIG (reference sequence). This CDR3 spans 16 amino acids. CDR3 coding DNA: TGTGCCTGGAGGGTAAAGAGGGGCTCCATGAACACTGAAGCTTTCTTT. This sequence encodes CAWRVKRGSMNTEAFF.

This chain uses TRBV29-1 with TRBJ2-1; D possibly corresponds to TRBD2 (6 bases). V was trimmed by 7 bases and J by 1 base, leaving 14 bases between them. The CDR3 has 14 residues. From germline, CDR1 is SQVTM and CDR2 ANQGSEA. In DNA, the CDR3 is TGCAGCGAAGAGCTAGCGCTTTCCTACAATGAGCAGTTCTTC. This gives the protein CSEELALSYNEQFF.

This chain uses TRBV2 with TRBJ2-1; 8 nucleotides line up with TRBD1. The CDR3 length is 13 residues. V lost 5 bases and J lost 8; bases outside the gene matches: 5. Germline CDR1 reads SNHLY; CDR2 reads FYNNEI. In DNA form, the CDR3 reads TGTGCCAGCAGTATGACAGGGGTGGATGAGCAGTTCTTC. As protein: CASSMTGVDEQFF.

V usage is TRBV18 and J usage is TRBJ1-2; D is ambiguous. The CDR3 has 14 residues. Deletions cut 6 bases from V and 4 bases from J, with 15 bases between. Germline loops: CDR1 KGHSH, CDR2 LQKENI. CDR3 coding DNA: TGTGCCAGCTCCCCTTACACGGACTCCTATGGCTACACCTTC. Translation: CASSPYTDSYGYTF.

J is TRBJ2-5 and V is TRBV5-5, with D possibly matching TRBD2 (6 bases). The V end was cut by 2 bases, the J end by 5 bases, with 13 bases between. The CDR3 runs to 14 residues. CDR1 is SGHKS, CDR2 YYEKEE, per germline (reference sequence). The CDR3 DNA sequence: TGTGCCAGCAGCTTAGGAGGGCTCGGGGAGACCCAGTACTTC. Translated, it gives CASSLGGLGETQYF.

On this clone: Other DNA sequences in the same sample also yield this CDR3. CDR3 in DNA: TGCGCCAGCAGCTTGGGACAGGGCCATGAAAAACTGTTTTTT. As protein: CASSLGQGHEKLFF. The rearrangement links TRBV5-1 to TRBJ1-4; 7 bases align to TRBD1. V lost 0 bases and J lost 6; bases outside the gene matches: 2. The germline V gene encodes CDR1 SGHRS and CDR2 YFSETQ. CDR3 length: 14 amino acids. The full variable domain, in which reference TRBV5-1 and TRBJ1-4 provide the parts outside the CDR3, is KAGVTQTPRYLIKTRGQQVTLSCSPISGHRSVSWYQQTPGQGLQFLFEYFSETQRNKGNFPGRFSGRQFSNSRSEMNVSTLELGDSALYLCASSLGQGHEKLFFGSGTQLSVL.

The gene calls are TRBV30 and TRBJ2-3, with TRBD2 as a possible D gene (7 bases). Trimming removed 0 bases from V and 9 bases from J, with 10 bases in between. Germline V gene lookup returns CDR1 GTSNPN and CDR2 SVGIG (reference sequence). CDR3 length: 12 amino acids. CDR3 loop: CAWSVGGETQYF. The DNA for the CDR3 is TGTGCCTGGAGTGTAGGGGGGGAGACGCAGTATTTT.

The chain has TRBV15 and TRBJ2-7; D gene ambiguous. V lost 2 bases and J lost 1, with 12 bases in between. CDR1 and CDR2 (germline): LNHNV, YYDKDF (reference sequence). CDR3 size: 15 residues. As DNA, the CDR3 is TGTGCCACCAGCAGAACGGTACAGCGATCCTACGAGCAGTACTTC. Its protein product is CATSRTVQRSYEQYF.

The chain links TRBV7-2 to TRBJ2-3; D uncertain. Germline V lookup: CDR1 SGHTA, CDR2 FQGNSA. There are 14 residues in the CDR3. The ends were cut back, 1 base at V and 2 bases at J, with 7 bases in the middle. CDR3 in DNA: TGTGCCAGCAGCTTAGACCGATACACAGATACGCAGTATTTT. As protein: CASSLDRYTDTQYF.

The chain is built from TRBV4-3 and TRBJ1-2; 8 bases line up with TRBD1. The CDR3 has 15 residues. Germline V CDR1 and CDR2: LGHNA, YSLEER. V trimming: 0 bases; J trimming: 7 bases; junction bases outside the gene matches: 7. CDR3 residues: CASSQDKGQGFGYTF. The CDR3 bases are TGCGCCAGCAGCCAAGATAAAGGACAGGGTTTTGGCTACACCTTC.

The J gene is TRBJ2-5, the V gene TRBV7-2; 12 bases are shared with TRBD1. The trim removed 4 bases at V and 4 bases at J, leaving 4 bases unmatched. There are 15 residues in the CDR3. Germline CDR1 is SGHTA and CDR2 is FQGNSA. The CDR3 loop reads CASSWDRGLGETQYF. The CDR3 DNA sequence: TGTGCCAGCAGCTGGGACAGGGGGCTGGGAGAGACCCAGTACTTC.

This clone showed up just once. The chain has TRBV4-1 and TRBJ2-7, with D tentatively TRBD1 (5 bases). There are 14 residues in the CDR3. Germline lookup yields CDR1 MGHRA and CDR2 YSYEKL. V was shortened by 0 bases and J by 3 bases, with 9 bases between the two germline ends. The CDR3 DNA reads TGCGCCAGCAGCCAAGACGGCAGGGACTACGAGCAGTACTTC. The encoded protein is CASSQDGRDYEQYF.

This sequence joins TRBV19 and TRBJ1-1; 7 nucleotides line up with TRBD1. The length of the CDR3 is 14 residues. Per germline, CDR1 LNHDA and CDR2 SQIVND (reference sequence). The V segment lost 5 bases and the J segment 0 bases; nucleotides outside the gene matches: 3. CDR3 sequence (DNA): TGTGCCAGTAGTTGGGGACAGCTGAACACTGAAGCTTTCTTT. It encodes CASSWGQLNTEAFF.